This T cell receptor (beta chain) is from a study of blood T cell repertoires in COVID-19. With V trimmed by 8 bases and J by 1 base, 4 bases remained unmatched. Germline values: CDR1 MNHEY, CDR2 SVGAGI. The CDR3 covers 13 residues. Repertoires were generated with immunoSEQ multiplex PCR, while TCRdb's copy carries only in-frame clones and drops some. This repertoire shows approximately 15,000 clones, 81% found once; its top ten account for 28%. The material sequenced was peripheral blood. The chain carries TRBV6-5 and TRBJ2-5, with 7 positions matching TRBD1. The receptor's source is a human donor in a cohort sampled during active COVID-19. This CDR3 reads CASVWDSQETQYF. The CDR3 DNA is TGTGCCAGCGTCTGGGACAGCCAAGAGACCCAGTACTTC.